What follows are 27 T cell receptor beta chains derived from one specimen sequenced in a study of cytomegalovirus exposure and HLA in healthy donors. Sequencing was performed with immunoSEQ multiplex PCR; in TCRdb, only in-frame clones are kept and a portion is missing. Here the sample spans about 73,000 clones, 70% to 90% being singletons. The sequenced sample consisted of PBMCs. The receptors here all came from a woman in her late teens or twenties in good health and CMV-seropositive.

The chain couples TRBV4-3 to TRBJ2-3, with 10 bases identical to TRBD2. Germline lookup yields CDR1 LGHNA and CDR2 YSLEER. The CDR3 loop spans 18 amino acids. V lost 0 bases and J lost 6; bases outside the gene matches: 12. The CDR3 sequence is CASSQDVQRGGQWDTQYF. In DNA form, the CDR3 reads TGCGCCAGCAGCCAAGATGTGCAGCGGGGGGGCCAATGGGATACGCAGTATTTT.

The CDR3 protein is CASSVGGSGTYSYEQYF. In DNA form, the CDR3 reads TGTGCCAGCAGCGTAGGGGGATCGGGAACCTACTCCTACGAGCAGTACTTC. The chain joins TRBV9 to TRBJ2-7; D possibly corresponds to TRBD2 (5 bases). V lost 0 bases and J 0 bases, leaving 16 bases between the germline ends. Germline V gene sequence: CDR1 SGDLS, CDR2 YYNGEE. CDR3 length equals 17 residues.

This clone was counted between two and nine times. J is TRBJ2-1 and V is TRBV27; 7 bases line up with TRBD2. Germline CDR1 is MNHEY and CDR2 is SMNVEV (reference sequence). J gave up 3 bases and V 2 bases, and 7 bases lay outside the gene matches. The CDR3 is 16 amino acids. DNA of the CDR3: TGTGCCAGCAGTTTAGCGGGAGTAAACTTCTACAATGAGCAGTTCTTC. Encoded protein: CASSLAGVNFYNEQFF.

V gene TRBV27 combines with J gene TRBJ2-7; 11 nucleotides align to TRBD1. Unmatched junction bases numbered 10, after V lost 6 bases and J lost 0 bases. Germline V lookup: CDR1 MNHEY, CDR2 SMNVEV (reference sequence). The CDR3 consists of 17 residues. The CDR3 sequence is CASRRPAGTGGSYEQYF. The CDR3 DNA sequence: TGTGCCAGCAGGCGCCCCGCGGGGACAGGGGGCTCCTACGAGCAGTACTTC.

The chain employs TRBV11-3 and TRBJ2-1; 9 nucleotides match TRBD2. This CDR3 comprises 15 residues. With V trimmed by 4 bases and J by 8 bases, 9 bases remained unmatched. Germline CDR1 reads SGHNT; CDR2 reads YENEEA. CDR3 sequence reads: CASSSVAGGKYEQFF. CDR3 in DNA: TGTGCCAGCAGCTCCGTCGCGGGAGGGAAGTATGAGCAGTTCTTC.

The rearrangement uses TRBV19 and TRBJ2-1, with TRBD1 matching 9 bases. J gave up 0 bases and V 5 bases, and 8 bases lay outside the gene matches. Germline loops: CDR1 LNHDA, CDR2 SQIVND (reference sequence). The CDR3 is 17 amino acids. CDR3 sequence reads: CASSSWDRASSYNEQFF. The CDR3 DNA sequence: TGTGCCAGTAGTTCTTGGGACAGGGCTAGCTCCTACAATGAGCAGTTCTTC.

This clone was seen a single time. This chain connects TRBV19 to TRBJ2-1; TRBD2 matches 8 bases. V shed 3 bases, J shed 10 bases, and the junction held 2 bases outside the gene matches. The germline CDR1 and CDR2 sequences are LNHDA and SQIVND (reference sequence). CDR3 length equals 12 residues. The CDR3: CASSIGGGEQFF. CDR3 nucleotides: TGTGCCAGTAGTATCGGGGGGGGAGAGCAGTTCTTC.

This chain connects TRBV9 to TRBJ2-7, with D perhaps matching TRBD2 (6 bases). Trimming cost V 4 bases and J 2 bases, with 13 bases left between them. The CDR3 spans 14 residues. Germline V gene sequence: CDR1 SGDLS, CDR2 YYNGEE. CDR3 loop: CASSPRDWPYEQYF. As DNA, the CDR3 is TGTGCCAGCAGCCCTCGGGACTGGCCCTACGAGCAGTACTTC. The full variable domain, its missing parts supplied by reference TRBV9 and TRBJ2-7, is DSGVTQTPKHLITATGQRVTLRCSPRSGDLSVYWYQQSLDQGLQFLIQYYNGEERAKGNILERFSAQQFPDLHSELNLSSLELGDSALYFCASSPRDWPYEQYFGPGTRLTVT.

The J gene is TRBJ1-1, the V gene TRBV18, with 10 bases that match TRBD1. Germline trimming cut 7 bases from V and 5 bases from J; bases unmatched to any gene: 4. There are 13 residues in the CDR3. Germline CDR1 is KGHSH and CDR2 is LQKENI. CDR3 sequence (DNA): TGTGCCAGCTTGACAGGGGGCCGGACTGAAGCTTTCTTT. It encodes CASLTGGRTEAFF.

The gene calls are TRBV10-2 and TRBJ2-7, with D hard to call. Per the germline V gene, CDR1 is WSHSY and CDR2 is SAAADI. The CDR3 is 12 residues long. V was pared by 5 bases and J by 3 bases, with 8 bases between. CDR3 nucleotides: TGCGCCAGCAGTCCTAACGGCTACGAGCAGTACTTC. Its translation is CASSPNGYEQYF.

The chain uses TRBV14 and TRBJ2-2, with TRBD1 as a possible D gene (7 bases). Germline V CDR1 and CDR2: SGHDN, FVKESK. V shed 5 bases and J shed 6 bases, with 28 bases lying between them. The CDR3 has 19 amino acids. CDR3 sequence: CASSKWTIGVDRVSGELFF. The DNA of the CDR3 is TGTGCCAGCAGCAAGTGGACTATCGGGGTAGACAGGGTCTCCGGGGAGCTGTTTTTT.

CDR3 loop: CASSVSGSGYNEQFF. The DNA for the CDR3 is TGTGCCAGCAGCGTCAGCGGGAGTGGCTACAATGAGCAGTTCTTC. V and J are TRBV9 and TRBJ2-1, with TRBD2 matching over 8 bases. V was clipped by 2 bases and J by 3 bases; unmatched bases: 4. The V gene's germline CDR1 is SGDLS and CDR2 YYNGEE. The CDR3 has 15 residues.

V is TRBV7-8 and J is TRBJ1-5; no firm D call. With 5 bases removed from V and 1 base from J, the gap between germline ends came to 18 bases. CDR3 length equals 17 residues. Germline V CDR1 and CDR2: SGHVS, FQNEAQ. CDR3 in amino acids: CASSRYHREASNQPQHF. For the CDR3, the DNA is TGTGCCAGCAGCCGCTATCACCGGGAGGCGAGCAATCAGCCCCAGCATTTT.

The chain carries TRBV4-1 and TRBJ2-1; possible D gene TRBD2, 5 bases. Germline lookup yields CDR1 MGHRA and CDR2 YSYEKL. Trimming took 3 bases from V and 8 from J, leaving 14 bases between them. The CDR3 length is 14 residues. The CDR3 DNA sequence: TGCGCCAGCAGCCATGGAACGGGGTTGGATGAGCAGTTCTTC. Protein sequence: CASSHGTGLDEQFF.

CDR3 in DNA: TGCGCCAGCAGCCAAGAGTGGGGCAGGGTTGAGCCCCAGCATTTT. Translated: CASSQEWGRVEPQHF. J is TRBJ1-5 and V is TRBV4-1; perhaps TRBD1 as D (5 bases). The CDR3 sequence is 15 residues long. CDR1 is MGHRA and CDR2 is YSYEKL in the germline V gene. V shed 0 bases and J shed 8 bases, with 14 bases lying between them.

CDR3 sequence reads: CASSRLSSTYGYTF. In DNA form, the CDR3 reads TGTGCCAGCAGCCGTCTTTCGTCAACTTATGGCTACACCTTC. The chain uses TRBV5-4 and TRBJ1-2; no reliable D call. Germline CDR1 is SGHNT and CDR2 is YYREEE (reference sequence). The V and J ends lost 4 bases and 5 bases respectively, with 15 bases between them. The CDR3 loop spans 14 amino acids.

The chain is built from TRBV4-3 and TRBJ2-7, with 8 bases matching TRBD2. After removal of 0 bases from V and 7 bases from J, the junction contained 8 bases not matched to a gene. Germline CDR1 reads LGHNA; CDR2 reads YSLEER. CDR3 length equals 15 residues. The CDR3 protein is CASSQDPGGPDEQYF. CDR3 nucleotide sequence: TGCGCCAGCAGCCAAGATCCGGGGGGGCCTGATGAGCAGTACTTC.

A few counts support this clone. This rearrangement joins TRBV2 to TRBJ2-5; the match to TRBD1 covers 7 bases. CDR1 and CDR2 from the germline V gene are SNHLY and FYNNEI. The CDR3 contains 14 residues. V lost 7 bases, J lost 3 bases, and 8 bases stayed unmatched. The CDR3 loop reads CASKKPGTEETQYF. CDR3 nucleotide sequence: TGTGCCAGCAAAAAGCCGGGGACAGAAGAGACCCAGTACTTC.

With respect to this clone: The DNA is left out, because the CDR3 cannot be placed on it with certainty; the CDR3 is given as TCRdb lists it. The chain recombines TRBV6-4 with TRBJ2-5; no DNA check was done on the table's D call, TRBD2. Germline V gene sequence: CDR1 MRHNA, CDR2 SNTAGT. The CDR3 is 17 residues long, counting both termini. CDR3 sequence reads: CALCASGGLAGGETQYF.

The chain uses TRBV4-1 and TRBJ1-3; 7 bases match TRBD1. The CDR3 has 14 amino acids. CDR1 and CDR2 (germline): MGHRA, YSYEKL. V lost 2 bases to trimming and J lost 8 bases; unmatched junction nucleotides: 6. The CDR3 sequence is CASSQRTGIHTIYF. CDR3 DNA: TGCGCCAGCAGCCAAAGGACAGGTATCCACACCATATATTTT.

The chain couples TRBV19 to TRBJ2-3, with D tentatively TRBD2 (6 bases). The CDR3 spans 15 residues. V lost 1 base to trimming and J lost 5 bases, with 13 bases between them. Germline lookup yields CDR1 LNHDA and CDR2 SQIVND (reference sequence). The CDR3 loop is CASSIGAGTGDTQYF. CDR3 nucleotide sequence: TGTGCCAGTAGTATAGGTGCGGGAACAGGAGATACGCAGTATTTT.

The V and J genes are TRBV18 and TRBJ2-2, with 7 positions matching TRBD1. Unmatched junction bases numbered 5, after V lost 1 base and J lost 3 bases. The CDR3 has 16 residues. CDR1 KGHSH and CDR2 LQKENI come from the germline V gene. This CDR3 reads CASSPQGAIDTGELFF. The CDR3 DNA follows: TGTGCCAGCTCACCACAGGGGGCTATTGACACCGGGGAGCTGTTTTTT.

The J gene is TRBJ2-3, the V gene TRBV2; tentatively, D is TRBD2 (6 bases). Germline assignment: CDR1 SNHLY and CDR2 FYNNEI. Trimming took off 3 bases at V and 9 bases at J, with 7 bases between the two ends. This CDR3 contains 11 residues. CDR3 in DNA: TGTGCCAGCAGTGATCGGGAGACGCAGTATTTT. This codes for CASSDRETQYF.

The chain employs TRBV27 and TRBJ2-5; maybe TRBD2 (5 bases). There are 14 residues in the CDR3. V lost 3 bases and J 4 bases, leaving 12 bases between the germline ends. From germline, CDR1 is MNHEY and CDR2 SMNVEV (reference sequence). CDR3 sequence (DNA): TGTGCCAGCAGTTTCGGCCCCGCGGGAGAGACCCAGTACTTC. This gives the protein CASSFGPAGETQYF.

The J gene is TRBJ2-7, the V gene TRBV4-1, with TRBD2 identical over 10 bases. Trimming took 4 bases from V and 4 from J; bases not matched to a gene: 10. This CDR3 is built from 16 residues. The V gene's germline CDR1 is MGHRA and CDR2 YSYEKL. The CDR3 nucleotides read TGCGCCAGCAGCCGGGAAACTCTAGCGGGAGCTTACGAGCAGTACTTC. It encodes CASSRETLAGAYEQYF.

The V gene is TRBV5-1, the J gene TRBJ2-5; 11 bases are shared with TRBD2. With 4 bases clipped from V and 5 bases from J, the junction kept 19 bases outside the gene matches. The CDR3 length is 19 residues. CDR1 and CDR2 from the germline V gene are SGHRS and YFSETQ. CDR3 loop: CASSLGRLAGGPAGETQYF. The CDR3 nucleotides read TGCGCCAGCAGCCTTGGAAGGCTAGCGGGGGGACCGGCCGGGGAGACCCAGTACTTC.

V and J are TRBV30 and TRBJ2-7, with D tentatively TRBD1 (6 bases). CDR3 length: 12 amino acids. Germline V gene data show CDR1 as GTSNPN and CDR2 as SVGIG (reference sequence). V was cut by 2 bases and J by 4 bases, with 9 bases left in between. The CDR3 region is CAWSRGGYEQYF. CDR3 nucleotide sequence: TGTGCCTGGAGTAGAGGGGGATACGAGCAGTACTTC.